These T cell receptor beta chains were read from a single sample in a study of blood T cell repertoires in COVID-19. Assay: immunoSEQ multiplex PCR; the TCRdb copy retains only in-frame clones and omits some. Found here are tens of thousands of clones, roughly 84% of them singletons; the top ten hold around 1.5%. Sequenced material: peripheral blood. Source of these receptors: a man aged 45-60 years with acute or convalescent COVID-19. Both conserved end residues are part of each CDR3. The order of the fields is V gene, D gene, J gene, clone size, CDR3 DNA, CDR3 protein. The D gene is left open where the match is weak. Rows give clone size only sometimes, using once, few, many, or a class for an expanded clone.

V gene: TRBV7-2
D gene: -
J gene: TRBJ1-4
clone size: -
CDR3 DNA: TGTGCCAGCAGCCGTGAGAGGGCTTGGGGAAAACTGTTTTTT
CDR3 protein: CASSRERAWGKLFF

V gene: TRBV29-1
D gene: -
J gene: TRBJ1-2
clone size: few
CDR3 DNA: TGCAGCGTTGAATCTGTCGGTGGCTACACCTTC
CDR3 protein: CSVESVGGYTF

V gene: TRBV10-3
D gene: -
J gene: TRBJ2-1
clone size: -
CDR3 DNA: TGTGCCATCAGTGAGGTCCAGTACAATGAGCAGTTCTTC
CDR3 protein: CAISEVQYNEQFF

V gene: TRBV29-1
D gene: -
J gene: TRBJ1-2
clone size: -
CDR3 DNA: TGCAGCGTTGAAGTGGCCCGGGGAAGCTACACCTTC
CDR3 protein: CSVEVARGSYTF

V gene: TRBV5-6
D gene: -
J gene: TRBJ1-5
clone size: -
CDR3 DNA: TGTGCCAGCAGCCACCGGGGAGGAGGGAATCAGCCCCAGCATTTT
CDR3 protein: CASSHRGGGNQPQHF

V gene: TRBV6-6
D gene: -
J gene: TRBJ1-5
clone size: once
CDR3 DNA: TGTGCCAGCAGTCCCCGCCGGGGGGCTGGTTTCGACCAGCCCCAGCATTTT
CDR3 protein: CASSPRRGAGFDQPQHF

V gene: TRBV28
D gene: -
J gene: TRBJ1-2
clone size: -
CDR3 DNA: TGTGCCAGCACCCCTCCCCAGGGCGGCTACACCTTC
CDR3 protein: CASTPPQGGYTF

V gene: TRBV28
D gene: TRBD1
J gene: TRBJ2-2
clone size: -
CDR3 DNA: TGTGCCAGCAGTAGGGACAGGGGAGTCACCGGGGAGCTGTTTTTT
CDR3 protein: CASSRDRGVTGELFF

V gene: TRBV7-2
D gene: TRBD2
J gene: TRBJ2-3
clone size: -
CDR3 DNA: TGTGCCAGCACCCCAGGGACTAGCGGGGGGGGAGTAGAAGATACGCAGTATTTT
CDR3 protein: CASTPGTSGGGVEDTQYF

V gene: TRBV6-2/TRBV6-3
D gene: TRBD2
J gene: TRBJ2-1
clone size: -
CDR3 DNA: TGTGCCAGCAGTGCCGGGACTAGCGGAAATGAGCAGTTCTTC
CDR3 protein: CASSAGTSGNEQFF

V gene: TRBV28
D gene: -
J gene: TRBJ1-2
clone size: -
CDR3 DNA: TGTGCCAGCAGGTCGGCGGGAGGCTACACCTTC
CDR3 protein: CASRSAGGYTF

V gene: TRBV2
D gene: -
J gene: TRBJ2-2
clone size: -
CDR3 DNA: TGTGCCAGCAGGCCAGGGAACACCGGGGAGCTGTTTTTT
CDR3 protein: CASRPGNTGELFF

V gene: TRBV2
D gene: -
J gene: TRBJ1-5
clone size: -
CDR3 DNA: TGTGCCAGCAGGGGCTCCTTTTTGGTTGCCCAGCATTTT
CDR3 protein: CASRGSFLVAQHF

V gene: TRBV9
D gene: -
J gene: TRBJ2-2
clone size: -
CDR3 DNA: TGTGCCAGCAGCGTAGCTACGGGTGTTCTCGGGGAGCTGTTTTTT
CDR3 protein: CASSVATGVLGELFF

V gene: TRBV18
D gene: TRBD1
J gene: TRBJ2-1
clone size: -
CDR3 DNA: TGTGCCAGCTCAGAACAGGGGGCGGGGAATGAGCAGTTCTTC
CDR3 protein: CASSEQGAGNEQFF

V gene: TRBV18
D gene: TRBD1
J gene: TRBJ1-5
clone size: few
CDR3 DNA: TGTGCCAGCTCATTGGGACAGGGGGCGGGTCAGCCCCAGCATTTT
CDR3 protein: CASSLGQGAGQPQHF

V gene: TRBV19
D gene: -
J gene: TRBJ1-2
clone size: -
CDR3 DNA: TGTGCCAGTAGTGTAACAGGGACTAGTCCCAATGGCTACACCTTC
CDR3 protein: CASSVTGTSPNGYTF

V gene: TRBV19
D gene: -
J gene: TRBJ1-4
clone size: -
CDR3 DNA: TGTGCCAGTAGTCCCGCAACTAATGAAAAACTGTTTTTT
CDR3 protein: CASSPATNEKLFF

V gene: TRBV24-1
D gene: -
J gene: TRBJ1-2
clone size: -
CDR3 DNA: TGTGCCACCAGTGTAGGGGCCGACTATGGCTACACCTTC
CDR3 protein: CATSVGADYGYTF

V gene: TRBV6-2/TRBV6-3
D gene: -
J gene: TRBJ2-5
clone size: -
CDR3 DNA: TGTGCCAGCAGTTTAAAAGAGACCCAGTACTTC
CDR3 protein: CASSLKETQYF